A selection of T cell receptor beta chains follows, all from one sample in a study of shared clonotypes between healthy human individuals. Profiled with immunoSEQ multiplex PCR; TCRdb holds only in-frame clones, not every one. The table has about 600,000 clones, more than 95% seen once; the top ten hold 0.057%. The sequenced sample was naive CD4+ T cells sorted from blood. The receptors were sampled from a woman younger than 45 in good health. Both conserved end residues are part of each CDR3. The D gene is left open where the match is weak. Where a row states a size, it is once, few, many or the class of an expanded clone; other rows omit it.

cdr3_nt | cdr3_aa | cdr3_length | j_call | clone_size | v_call | d_call
TGCGCCAGCAGCCTGGGAGGGAAGCAGTTCTTC | CASSLGGKQFF | 11 | TRBJ2-1 | - | TRBV5-1 | TRBD2
TGTGCCAGCAGTCCCCGGGGGGACAGGGGCTCCTACGAGCAGTACTTC | CASSPRGDRGSYEQYF | 16 | TRBJ2-7 | - | TRBV28 | TRBD1
TGTGCCAGCAGTGATGAAGCGGGAGCAGATACGCAGTATTTT | CASSDEAGADTQYF | 14 | TRBJ2-3 | - | TRBV2 | TRBD2
TGTGCCATATCCAAAAACAGTCAAGACACTGAAGCTTTCTTT | CAISKNSQDTEAFF | 14 | TRBJ1-1 | - | TRBV10-3 | -
TGTGCCAGCAGTGACCAGGGCACCGAGCAGTACTTC | CASSDQGTEQYF | 12 | TRBJ2-7 | - | TRBV2 | -
TGTGCCACCAGCAGGGGGTCTAGCAGCCCTAGCACAGATACGCAGTATTTT | CATSRGSSSPSTDTQYF | 17 | TRBJ2-3 | once | TRBV15 | -
TGTGCCAGCAGGATTCGCGGGGGGGACCCCGACTACGAGCAGTACTTC | CASRIRGGDPDYEQYF | 16 | TRBJ2-7 | - | TRBV11-1 | TRBD2
TGCAGCGTTCTTATGGGCTCGGCCAGCGGCTACACCTTC | CSVLMGSASGYTF | 13 | TRBJ1-2 | - | TRBV29-1 | -
TGTGCCAGCTCACTACCGACGGTCAATGAGCAGTTCTTC | CASSLPTVNEQFF | 13 | TRBJ2-1 | - | TRBV18 | -
TGTGCCAGCAGGGGGACAAGGAAAAACTATGGCTACACCTTC | CASRGTRKNYGYTF | 14 | TRBJ1-2 | - | TRBV6-5 | -
TGTGCCAGCAGTTTCGCAGGACCGAGACAAGAGACCCAGTACTTC | CASSFAGPRQETQYF | 15 | TRBJ2-5 | - | TRBV28 | -
TGTGCCAGCAGCTTAAGGAGGACAGATACGCAGTATTTT | CASSLRRTDTQYF | 13 | TRBJ2-3 | - | TRBV7-3 | -
TGTGCGTACACAGGGAGGTCTAAAGAGACCCAGTACTTC | CAYTGRSKETQYF | 13 | TRBJ2-5 | once | TRBV30 | -
TGTGCCACCAGCCGACCTAGTACGGGGCGGAACACCGGGGAGCTGTTTTTT | CATSRPSTGRNTGELFF | 17 | TRBJ2-2 | - | TRBV15 | -
TGTGCCAGCTCGGGCCAGAGCACAGATACGCAGTATTTT | CASSGQSTDTQYF | 13 | TRBJ2-3 | - | TRBV18 | -
TGTGCCAGCAGCTTGCTGGGTCCGGGAAACACCATATATTTT | CASSLLGPGNTIYF | 14 | TRBJ1-3 | - | TRBV5-8 | -
TGTGCCAGCAGCTCCACTGGGGGGGACTATGGCTACACCTTC | CASSSTGGDYGYTF | 14 | TRBJ1-2 | - | TRBV7-9 | -
TGTGCCATCAGTGACGGACAGGTGAGAGAGACCCAGTACTTC | CAISDGQVRETQYF | 14 | TRBJ2-5 | - | TRBV10-3 | TRBD1
TGTGCCAGTCTAGCCCTTCACTCTGGAAACACCATATATTTT | CASLALHSGNTIYF | 14 | TRBJ1-3 | - | TRBV19 | -